This TCR beta chain emerged from a study of blood T cell repertoires in COVID-19. On the study more broadly: Italy, Spain and the United States were the sources of the convalescent and acute COVID-19 samples. The cDNA or gDNA used as material had been derived from T cells, B-cell-depleted T cells, or PBMCs.

The CDR3 loop spans 16 amino acids. Trimming removed 4 bases from V and 7 bases from J; junction bases left unmatched: 8. The germline CDR1 and CDR2 sequences are SGHRS and YFSETQ. As handled by the study authors: Researchers report that nucleated cell counts were estimated from reference gene primer amplification. Only in-frame clones appear in the TCRdb table, and some are missing; sequencing was by immunoSEQ multiplex PCR. That table gives V, J and clone size, and the DNA gave D and trimming. The repertoire holds tens of thousands of clones, with 84% as singletons. The V call is TRBV5-1, the J call TRBJ1-6, with TRBD1 matching 10 bases. Material for sequencing was peripheral blood. This receptor was obtained from a man aged 70-80 years with acute or convalescent COVID-19. The CDR3 DNA reads TGCGCCAGCAGCCCCACGACAGGGGGCGGGAATTCACCCCTCCACTTT. Amino acids: CASSPTTGGGNSPLHF.